This T cell receptor beta chain originates from a study of T cell responses to AZD1222 COVID-19 vaccine. The germline V and J ends were trimmed by 3 bases and 4 bases, with 14 bases remaining between them. The V gene's germline CDR1 is SGHRS and CDR2 YFSETQ. The CDR3 extends over 14 amino acids. Details on this clone: Its specificity is unknown.

The data were produced by immunoSEQ multiplex PCR, yet TCRdb's version contains in-frame clones alone and is incomplete. This table has 110,000 to 150,000 clones, 90% appearing once. Overall study results and limits: Sampling that yielded the repertoires occurred only after the peak T cell response. Spike-wide vaccine-associated CD4 TCRs dominated at 160-218 and 743-854. Baseline seropositivity characterized only six or seven AZD1222 recipients. There were mostly white British donors and more females than males, and clonal diversity was possibly underestimated.

Source: peripheral blood, taken on day 0 of AZD1222 vaccination. The receptor was isolated from an adult in good health. The rearrangement links TRBV5-1 to TRBJ2-7, with D perhaps given as TRBD1 or TRBD2 (7 bases each). The CDR3 DNA sequence: TGCGCCAGCAGCTGGGAGGGACAGAGGTACGAGCAGTACTTC. Translation: CASSWEGQRYEQYF.